This is a list of T cell receptor beta chains from one sample in a study of cytotoxic CD8 clonotypes in ibrutinib-treated CLL. The assay was immunoSEQ multiplex PCR, and TCRdb's table has in-frame clones only and misses some. This table holds about 50,000 clones, more than 55% found once. This sample comprised PBMCs, obtained after 24 months of ibrutinib treatment. All receptors derive from a human donor with chronic lymphocytic leukemia. Both conserved end residues are part of each CDR3. Fields, in order: CDR3 protein, CDR3 DNA, J gene, CDR3 length, clone size, V gene, D gene. D genes are given only for firm matches. Part of the rows lack a size; the others show once, few, many or a class for expanded clones.

cdr3_aa: CASTRQVQQETQYF
cdr3_nt: TGTGCCAGCACCCGACAGGTACAGCAAGAGACCCAGTACTTC
j_call: TRBJ2-5
cdr3_length: 14
clone_size: .
v_call: TRBV6-1
d_call: .

cdr3_aa: CASSFGLDSYNEQFF
cdr3_nt: TGTGCCAGCAGCTTTGGACTAGACTCCTACAATGAGCAGTTCTTC
j_call: TRBJ2-1
cdr3_length: 15
clone_size: medium-sized
v_call: TRBV7-8
d_call: TRBD2

cdr3_aa: CAISEYSGTEAFF
cdr3_nt: TGTGCCATCAGTGAGTATTCGGGCACTGAAGCTTTCTTT
j_call: TRBJ1-1
cdr3_length: 13
clone_size: .
v_call: TRBV10-3
d_call: .

cdr3_aa: CASRPRGGSTDTQYF
cdr3_nt: TGTGCCAGCAGGCCTCGCGGGGGGAGCACAGATACGCAGTATTTT
j_call: TRBJ2-3
cdr3_length: 15
clone_size: .
v_call: TRBV6-5
d_call: TRBD2

cdr3_aa: CASSYARIAGNTIYF
cdr3_nt: TGTGCCAGCAGTTACGCTCGGATTGCAGGAAACACCATATATTTT
j_call: TRBJ1-3
cdr3_length: 15
clone_size: .
v_call: TRBV27
d_call: .

cdr3_aa: CASSDRRESNQPQHF
cdr3_nt: TGTGCCAGCAGTGATCGCAGGGAAAGCAATCAGCCCCAGCATTTT
j_call: TRBJ1-5
cdr3_length: 15
clone_size: .
v_call: TRBV6-1
d_call: .

cdr3_aa: CASSLDRYTGELFF
cdr3_nt: TGTGCCAGCAGTTTAGACAGATACACCGGGGAGCTGTTTTTT
j_call: TRBJ2-2
cdr3_length: 14
clone_size: .
v_call: TRBV27
d_call: .

cdr3_aa: CASQAGDYTGELFF
cdr3_nt: TGTGCCAGCCAAGCGGGGGACTACACCGGGGAGCTGTTTTTT
j_call: TRBJ2-2
cdr3_length: 14
clone_size: many
v_call: TRBV6-1
d_call: TRBD2

cdr3_aa: CASSLDGEQFF
cdr3_nt: TGTGCCAGCAGCTTAGACGGGGAGCAGTTCTTC
j_call: TRBJ2-1
cdr3_length: 11
clone_size: once
v_call: TRBV11-2
d_call: .

cdr3_aa: CASSQDVQGLSEAFF
cdr3_nt: TGTGCCAGCAGCCAAGACGTACAGGGTTTATCTGAAGCTTTCTTT
j_call: TRBJ1-1
cdr3_length: 15
clone_size: .
v_call: TRBV4-2
d_call: .

cdr3_aa: CASSSPDPSYGYTF
cdr3_nt: TGTGCCAGCAGTTCCCCCGATCCCTCCTATGGCTACACCTTC
j_call: TRBJ1-2
cdr3_length: 14
clone_size: .
v_call: TRBV28
d_call: .

cdr3_aa: CASSYQPNMNTEAFF
cdr3_nt: TGTGCCAGCAGTTACCAGCCGAACATGAACACTGAAGCTTTCTTT
j_call: TRBJ1-1
cdr3_length: 15
clone_size: few
v_call: TRBV6-5
d_call: .